This T cell receptor beta chain came from a study of T cell changes during pregnancy in multiple sclerosis. The V gene's germline CDR1 is SGDLS and CDR2 YYNGEE. The CDR3 loop spans 12 amino acids. J gave up 8 bases and V 3 bases, and 3 bases lay outside the gene matches. The protocol was immunoSEQ multiplex PCR, while the TCRdb copy is restricted to in-frame clones and leaves out a portion. The sample has about 110,000 clones; approximately 90% are singletons. The starting material was peripheral blood, obtained in the third trimester of pregnancy. The sequence came from a female donor in good health, enrolled as a control in a pregnancy study. The chain recombines TRBV9 with TRBJ1-1, with TRBD1 matching over 8 bases. CDR3 in amino acids: CASSGQGREAFF. CDR3 sequence (DNA): TGTGCCAGCAGCGGACAGGGGAGAGAAGCTTTCTTT.